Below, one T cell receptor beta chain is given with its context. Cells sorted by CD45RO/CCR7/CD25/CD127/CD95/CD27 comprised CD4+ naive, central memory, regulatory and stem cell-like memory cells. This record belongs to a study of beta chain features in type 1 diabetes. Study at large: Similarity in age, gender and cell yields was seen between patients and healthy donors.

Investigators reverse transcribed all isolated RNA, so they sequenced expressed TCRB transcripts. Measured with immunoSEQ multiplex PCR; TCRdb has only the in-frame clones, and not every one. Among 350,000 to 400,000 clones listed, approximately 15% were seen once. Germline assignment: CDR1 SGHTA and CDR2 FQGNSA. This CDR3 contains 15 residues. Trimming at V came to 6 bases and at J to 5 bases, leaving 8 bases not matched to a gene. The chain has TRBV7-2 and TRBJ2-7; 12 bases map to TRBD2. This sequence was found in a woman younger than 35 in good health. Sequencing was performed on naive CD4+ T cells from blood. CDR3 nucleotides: TGTGCCAGCAGTTTTAGGACTAGCGGGATCGACGAGCAGTACTTC. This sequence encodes CASSFRTSGIDEQYF.